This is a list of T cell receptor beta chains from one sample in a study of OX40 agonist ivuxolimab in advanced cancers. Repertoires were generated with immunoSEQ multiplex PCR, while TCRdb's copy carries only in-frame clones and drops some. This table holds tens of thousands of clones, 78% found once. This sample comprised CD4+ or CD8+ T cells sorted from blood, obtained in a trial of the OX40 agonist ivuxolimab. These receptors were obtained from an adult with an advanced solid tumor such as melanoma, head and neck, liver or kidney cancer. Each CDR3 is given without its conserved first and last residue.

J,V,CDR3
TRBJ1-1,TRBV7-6,ASSLSTGWNTEAF
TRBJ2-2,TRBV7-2,ASSLGLTTGELF
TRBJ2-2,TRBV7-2,ASSWDRGGTGELF
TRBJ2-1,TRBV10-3,ATGQGYNEQF
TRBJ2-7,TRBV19,ASSIGGESSYEQY
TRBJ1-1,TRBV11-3,ASSLGPGTEAF
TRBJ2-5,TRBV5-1,ASSSSTSVETQY
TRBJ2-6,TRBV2,AGDRGSGANVLT
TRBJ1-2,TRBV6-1,ASSGGGYRGGYT
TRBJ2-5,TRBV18,ASSVTSQETQY
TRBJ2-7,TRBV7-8,ASSFGSGSDEQY
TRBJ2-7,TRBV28,ASSLHRVPYEQY
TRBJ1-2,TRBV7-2,ASSQYTGAESYT
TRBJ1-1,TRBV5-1,ASSLVWGGTTEAF
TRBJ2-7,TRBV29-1,SVSIGRRKVLWRFSYEQY
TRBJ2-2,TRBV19,ASSGLAGTGELF
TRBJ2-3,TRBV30,AWQGQADTQY
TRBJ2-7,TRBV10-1,ASSDTGDVYEQY
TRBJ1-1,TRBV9,ASSPSGGPYTEAF
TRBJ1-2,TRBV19,ASSPPGQSVLNYGYT
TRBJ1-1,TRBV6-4,ASSDEMNTEAF
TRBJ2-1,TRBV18,ASSQSGSAYNEQF
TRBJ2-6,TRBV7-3,ASTSILAGANVLT
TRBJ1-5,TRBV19,ASSTSGRSGSSNQPQH
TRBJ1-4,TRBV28,ASSTFGTGLPWGEKLF
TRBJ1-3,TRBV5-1,ASSLQAGPSGNTIY
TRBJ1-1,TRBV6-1,ASSDYGTGVTEAF
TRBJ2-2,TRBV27,ASSLDTAEGGELF
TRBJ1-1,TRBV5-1,ASSSDRGLVTEAF
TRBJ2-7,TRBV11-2,ASSSGQRREQY
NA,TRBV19,ASSGGGTSGSRVYEQY
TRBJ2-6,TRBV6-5,ASRVSGANVLT
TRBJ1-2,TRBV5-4,ASSFGGASNYGYT
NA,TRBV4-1,ASSGGADSYEQY
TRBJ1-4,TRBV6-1,ASSEMRGRGEKLF
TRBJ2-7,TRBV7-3,ASSQQDRGVDEQY
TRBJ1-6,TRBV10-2,ASSPGQNSPLH
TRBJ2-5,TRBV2,ASRTGPGGTQY
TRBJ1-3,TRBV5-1,ASSSGPQSSSGNTIY
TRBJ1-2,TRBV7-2,ASSFRGVTNYGYT
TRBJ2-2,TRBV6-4,ASSDSGRKVPGELF
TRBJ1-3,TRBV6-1,ASSEGTGDENTIY
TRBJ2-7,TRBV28,ASSPGLAGYEQY
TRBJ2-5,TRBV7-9,ASSFKN
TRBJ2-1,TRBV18,ASSPPGTSTANEQF
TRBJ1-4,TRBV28,ASGDRDSRMLRVATNEKLF
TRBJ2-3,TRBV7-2,ASSRPGWDTDTQY
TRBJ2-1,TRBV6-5,ASRFDRGHRNEQF
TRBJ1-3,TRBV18,ASSPGSGNTIY
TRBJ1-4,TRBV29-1,SVTRQGIEKLF
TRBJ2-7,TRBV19,ASSIRLAYEQY
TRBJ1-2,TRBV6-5,ASREAGYT
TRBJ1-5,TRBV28,ASQQDRGPQPQH
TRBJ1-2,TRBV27,ASRSTGGNYGYT
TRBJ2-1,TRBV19,ASSTLDSFNEQF
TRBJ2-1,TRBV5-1,ASTETGAAYNEQF
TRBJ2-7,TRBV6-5,ASLGTPSSYEQY
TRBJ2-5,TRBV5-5,ASSFGRAQETQY